Presented here are 18 T cell receptor beta chains from one specimen sequenced in a study of cytomegalovirus exposure and HLA in healthy donors. PCR involved 60 Vbeta and 13 Jbeta primers. Sequencing used immunoSEQ multiplex PCR; TCRdb keeps in-frame clones, though not all of them. The sample contains some 150,000 clones, approximately 79% of which appear only once. The sample consisted of PBMCs. These receptors were taken from a woman aged 45-65 years in good health and CMV-seropositive.

The chain is built from TRBV7-8 and TRBJ1-5; a possible D gene is TRBD1 (5 bases). This CDR3 is built from 15 residues. The germline CDR1 and CDR2 sequences are SGHVS and FQNEAQ. V was pared by 5 bases and J by 5 bases, with 16 bases between. CDR3 nucleotides: TGTGCCAGCAGCCGGAACGTGGGGGGGGATCAGCCCCAGCATTTT. As protein: CASSRNVGGDQPQHF. The full variable domain, completed using reference TRBV7-8 and TRBJ1-5, is GAGVSQSPRYKVAKRGQDVALRCDPISGHVSLFWYQQALGQGPEFLTYFQNEAQLDKSGLPSDRFFAERPEGSVSTLKIQRTQQEDSAVYLCASSRNVGGDQPQHFGDGTRLSIL.

The chain links TRBV29-1 to TRBJ2-1; tentative D call: TRBD2 (5 bases). Deletions cut 6 bases from V and 6 bases from J, with 24 bases between. Germline CDR1 and CDR2: SQVTM and ANQGSEA. The CDR3 is 16 residues long. As DNA, the CDR3 is TGCAGCGTGGTCGCGCTAGCCCAGCCTTCGGGCAATGAGCAGTTCTTC. It encodes CSVVALAQPSGNEQFF.

This clone was detected once. This rearrangement joins TRBV6-5 to TRBJ1-2; 9 bases align to TRBD1. V gave up 4 bases and J gave up 5 bases; unmatched junction bases: 11. CDR1 and CDR2 (germline): MNHEY, SVGAGI. This CDR3 is built from 16 residues. As DNA, the CDR3 is TGTGCCAGCAGTTTATCGGGACAGGGATTAGGATATGGCTACACCTTC. As protein: CASSLSGQGLGYGYTF.

The genes are TRBV10-2 and TRBJ1-5; TRBD1 matches at 8 bases. Germline lookup yields CDR1 WSHSY and CDR2 SAAADI. J gave up 2 bases and V 1 base, and 10 bases lay outside the gene matches. CDR3 length: 18 residues. CDR3 region: CASSELGQVTFGNQPQHF. The DNA of the CDR3 is TGCGCCAGCAGTGAGTTGGGACAGGTGACTTTTGGCAATCAGCCCCAGCATTTT.

The V call is TRBV7-3, the J call TRBJ2-1; D not certain. The germline V gene encodes CDR1 SGHTA and CDR2 FQGTGA. The CDR3 runs to 15 residues. Trimming stripped 6 bases from V and 0 bases from J, with 12 bases between. Here the CDR3 DNA reads TGTGCCAGCAGTTCTGTACCGAGCTCCTACAATGAGCAGTTCTTC. Amino acid sequence: CASSSVPSSYNEQFF.

The V call is TRBV19, the J call TRBJ1-1; possibly TRBD1 for D (6 bases). There are 17 residues in the CDR3. V lost 1 base and J 0 bases, leaving 15 bases between the germline ends. CDR1 LNHDA and CDR2 SQIVND come from the germline V gene (reference sequence). CDR3 amino acids: CASSIGAGTFMNTEAFF. Here the CDR3 DNA reads TGTGCCAGTAGTATAGGCGCCGGGACATTCATGAACACTGAAGCTTTCTTT.

The rearrangement joins TRBV6-5 to TRBJ1-6; 8 bases align to TRBD1. V gave up 6 bases and J gave up 6 bases; unmatched junction bases: 7. This CDR3 contains 15 residues. Germline values: CDR1 MNHEY, CDR2 SVGAGI. CDR3 in amino acids: CASRVRDRSNSPLHF. The CDR3 DNA reads as TGTGCCAGCAGAGTCCGGGACAGGAGTAATTCACCCCTCCACTTT.

The CDR3 bases are TGCAGCGTTGGAGGGGCGGGGGCTCGCAATGAGCAGTTCTTC. It specifies CSVGGAGARNEQFF. J is TRBJ2-1 and V is TRBV29-1; D is perhaps TRBD2 (7 bases). CDR3 length: 14 amino acids. CDR1 SQVTM and CDR2 ANQGSEA come from the germline V gene. The V end was cut by 4 bases, the J end by 6 bases, with 16 bases between.

On this clone: At one end the junction does not follow the germline gene, possibly because of a read error. This chain connects TRBV29-1 to TRBJ2-1; TRBD1 aligns across 7 bases. This CDR3 region has 13 residues. The germline V gene encodes CDR1 SQVTM and CDR2 ANQGSEA. The CDR3 nucleotides are TGCAGCGTTGACTATCAGCGGACAGGTCCCCGGCTCTTC. Amino acid sequence: CSVDYQRTGPRLF.

V and J are TRBV7-6 and TRBJ2-5; tentative D call: TRBD1 (6 bases). This CDR3 region has 14 residues. Germline V gene sequence: CDR1 SGHVS, CDR2 FNYEAQ. The V gene lost 6 bases and the J gene lost 2 bases, with 13 bases spanning the gap. CDR3 protein: CASRSLDSQETQYF. The CDR3, as DNA: TGTGCCAGCAGATCTTTGGACAGTCAAGAGACCCAGTACTTC.

The chain recombines TRBV5-1 with TRBJ2-4; TRBD1 matches at 8 bases. CDR1 and CDR2 (germline): SGHRS, YFSETQ. The V segment lost 2 bases and the J segment 8 bases; nucleotides outside the gene matches: 9. The CDR3 runs 15 residues. CDR3 residues: CASSFVGQGRDIQYF. Here the CDR3 DNA reads TGCGCCAGCAGCTTTGTTGGACAGGGAAGAGACATTCAGTACTTC.

V gene TRBV2 combines with J gene TRBJ2-2; TRBD1 aligns across 9 bases. The ends lost 6 bases at V and 5 bases at J; junction bases unmatched: 13. This CDR3 has 17 residues. CDR1 and CDR2 (germline): SNHLY, FYNNEI. DNA of the CDR3: TGTGCCAGCAGCAACCTCATGGGACAGGGTATAACCGGGGAGCTGTTTTTT. It specifies CASSNLMGQGITGELFF.

The CDR3 reads CASSTRTSGGASTQYF. The CDR3 DNA follows: TGCGCCAGCAGCACTAGGACTAGCGGGGGGGCCAGTACGCAGTATTTT. The rearrangement links TRBV5-1 to TRBJ2-3; the match to TRBD2 covers 15 bases. There are 16 residues in the CDR3. The trim removed 4 bases at V and 8 bases at J, leaving 8 bases unmatched. The germline V gene has CDR1 SGHRS and CDR2 YFSETQ.

The chain is built from TRBV19 and TRBJ2-1; possible D gene TRBD1, 7 bases. V lost 5 bases and J 5 bases, leaving 19 bases between the germline ends. The CDR3 spans 16 residues. Germline assignment: CDR1 LNHDA and CDR2 SQIVND (reference sequence). CDR3 DNA: TGTGCCAGTAGTTACTCTTCAGGGGGGCTAAACAATGAGCAGTTCTTC. Amino acids: CASSYSSGGLNNEQFF.

The V call is TRBV11-2, the J call TRBJ1-6; D is unresolved. Germline V lookup: CDR1 SGHAT, CDR2 FQNNGV. This CDR3 is 15 amino acids long. The V gene lost 5 bases and the J gene lost 11 bases, with 19 bases spanning the gap. In DNA, the CDR3 is TGTGCCAGCAGCCCTCACGGGATGCCTACAACACCCCTCCACTTT. It is translated as CASSPHGMPTTPLHF.

The chain couples TRBV11-2 to TRBJ1-1; no definite D call. The CDR3 length is 12 residues. Germline loops: CDR1 SGHAT, CDR2 FQNNGV. V shed 3 bases and J shed 4 bases, with 6 bases lying between them. Written as DNA, the CDR3 is TGTGCCAGCAGCTTTTTCGGCACTGAAGCTTTCTTT. Translation gives CASSFFGTEAFF. The full variable domain, rest sourced from reference TRBV11-2 and TRBJ1-1, is EAGVAQSPRYKIIEKRQSVAFWCNPISGHATLYWYQQILGQGPKLLIQFQNNGVVDDSQLPKDRFSAERLKGVDSTLKIQPAKLEDSAVYLCASSFFGTEAFFGQGTRLTVV.

The chain couples TRBV9 to TRBJ1-5; 12 nucleotides align to TRBD1. J lost 5 bases, V lost 0 bases, and 3 bases had no gene match. There are 16 residues in the CDR3. Germline V gene lookup returns CDR1 SGDLS and CDR2 YYNGEE. CDR3 sequence: CASSVVGDRGHQPQHF. CDR3 nucleotide sequence: TGTGCCAGCAGCGTAGTCGGGGACAGGGGGCATCAGCCCCAGCATTTT. The full variable domain, in which reference TRBV9 and TRBJ1-5 provide the parts outside the CDR3, is DSGVTQTPKHLITATGQRVTLRCSPRSGDLSVYWYQQSLDQGLQFLIQYYNGEERAKGNILERFSAQQFPDLHSELNLSSLELGDSALYFCASSVVGDRGHQPQHFGDGTRLSIL.

This chain connects TRBV7-2 to TRBJ2-7; D gene uncertain. The CDR3 contains 14 residues. V lost 4 bases, J lost 0 bases, and 10 bases lay in between. Germline CDR1 and CDR2: SGHTA and FQGNSA. The CDR3 nucleotides read TGTGCCAGCAGCTGGCAGTCCTTCTCCTACGAGCAGTACTTC. Amino acids: CASSWQSFSYEQYF.